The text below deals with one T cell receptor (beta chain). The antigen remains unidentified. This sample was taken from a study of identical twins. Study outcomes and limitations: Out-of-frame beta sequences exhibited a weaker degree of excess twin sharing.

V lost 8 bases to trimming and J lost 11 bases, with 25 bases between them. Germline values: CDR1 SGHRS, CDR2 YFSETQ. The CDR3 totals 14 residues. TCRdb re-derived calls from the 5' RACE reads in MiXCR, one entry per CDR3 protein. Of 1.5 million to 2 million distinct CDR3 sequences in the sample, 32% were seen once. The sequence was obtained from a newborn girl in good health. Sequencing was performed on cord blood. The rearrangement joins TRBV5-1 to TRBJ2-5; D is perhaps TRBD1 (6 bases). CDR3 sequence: CARRFSDRMDEQYF. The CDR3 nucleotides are TGCGCCAGAAGGTTTTCCGACAGGATGGATGAGCAGTACTTC.